Detailed here is one TCR beta chain. At deep level, the assay was performed. Original handling: Filtering differed, since immunoSEQ gave only junction sequences and no quality scores. Produced via immunoSEQ multiplex PCR; TCRdb's table is partial and in-frame only. For V, J and clone size, that table is used; D and trimming come from the DNA. The repertoire includes some 2,100,000 clones, 90% to 96% of them detected once, and roughly 0.13% sits in the top ten. The sample is drawn from a study of shared clonotypes between healthy human individuals. The overall study: Contributing individuals were a couple of females and three males aged 18 to 49.

V lost 3 bases, J lost 0 bases, and 17 bases lay in between. CDR1 is LNHDA, CDR2 SQIVND, per germline (reference sequence). The CDR3 length is 18 residues. Sequencing input: naive CD4+ T cells sorted from blood. As for subset: CD45RA+ positively selected. This clonotype was sampled from a man aged 18 to 30 in good health. The chain links TRBV19 to TRBJ1-4; D not certain. The CDR3 nucleotides read TGTGCCAGTAGTATCTCCGGGCGACCGGCGACAACTAATGAAAAACTGTTTTTT. The encoded protein is CASSISGRPATTNEKLFF.